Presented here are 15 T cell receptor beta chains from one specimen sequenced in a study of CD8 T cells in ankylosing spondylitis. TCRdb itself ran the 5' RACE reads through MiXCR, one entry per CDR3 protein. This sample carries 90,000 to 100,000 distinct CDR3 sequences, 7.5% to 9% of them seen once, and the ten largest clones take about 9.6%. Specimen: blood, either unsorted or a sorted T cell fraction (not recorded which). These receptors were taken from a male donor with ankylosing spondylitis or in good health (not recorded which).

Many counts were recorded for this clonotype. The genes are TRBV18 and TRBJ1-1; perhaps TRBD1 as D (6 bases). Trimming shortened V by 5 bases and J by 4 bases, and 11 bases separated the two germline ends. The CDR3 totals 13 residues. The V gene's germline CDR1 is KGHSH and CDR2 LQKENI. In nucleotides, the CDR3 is TGTGCCAGCTCAACAGGGCGGAGCACTGAAGCTTTCTTT. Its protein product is CASSTGRSTEAFF.

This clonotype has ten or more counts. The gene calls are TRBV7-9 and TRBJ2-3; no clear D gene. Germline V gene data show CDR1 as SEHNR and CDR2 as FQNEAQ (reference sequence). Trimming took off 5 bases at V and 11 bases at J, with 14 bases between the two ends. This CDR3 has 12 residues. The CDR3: CASSPPSAQQYF. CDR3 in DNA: TGTGCCAGCAGCCCTCCAAGCGCCCAGCAGTATTTT.

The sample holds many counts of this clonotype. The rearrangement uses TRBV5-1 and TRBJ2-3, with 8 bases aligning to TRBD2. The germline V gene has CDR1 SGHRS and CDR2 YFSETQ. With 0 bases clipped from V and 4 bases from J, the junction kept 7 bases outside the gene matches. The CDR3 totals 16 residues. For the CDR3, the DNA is TGCGCCAGCAGCTTGGGTTGGAAGCGGGAGTCAGATACGCAGTATTTT. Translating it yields CASSLGWKRESDTQYF.

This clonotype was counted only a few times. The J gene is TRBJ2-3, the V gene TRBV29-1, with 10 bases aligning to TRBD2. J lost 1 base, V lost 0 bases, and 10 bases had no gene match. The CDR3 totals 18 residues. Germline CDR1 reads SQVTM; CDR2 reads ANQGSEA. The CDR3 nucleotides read TGCAGCGTTGAAGAGGAGAGCGGGGGGGCCCCGCGCACAGATACGCAGTATTTT. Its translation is CSVEEESGGAPRTDTQYF.

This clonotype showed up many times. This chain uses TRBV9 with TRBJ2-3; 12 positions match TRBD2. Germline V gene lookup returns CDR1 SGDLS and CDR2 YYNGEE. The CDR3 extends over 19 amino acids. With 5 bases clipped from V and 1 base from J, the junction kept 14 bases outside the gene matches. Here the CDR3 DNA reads TGTGCCAGCAGTTCTGCCAGACTAGCGGGAGATGATGGCACAGATACGCAGTATTTT. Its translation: CASSSARLAGDDGTDTQYF.

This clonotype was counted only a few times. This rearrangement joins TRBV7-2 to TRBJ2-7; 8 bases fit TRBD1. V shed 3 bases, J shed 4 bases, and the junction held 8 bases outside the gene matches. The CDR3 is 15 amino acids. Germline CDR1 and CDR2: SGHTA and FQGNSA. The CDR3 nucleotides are TGTGCCAGCAGCTTCGATTCAGGGGGCGGATACGAGCAGTACTTC. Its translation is CASSFDSGGGYEQYF.

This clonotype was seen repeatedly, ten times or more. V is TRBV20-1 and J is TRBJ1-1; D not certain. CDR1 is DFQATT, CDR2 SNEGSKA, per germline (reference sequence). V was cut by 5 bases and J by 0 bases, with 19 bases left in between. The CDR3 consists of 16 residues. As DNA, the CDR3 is TGCAGTGCTTCGGTGGTTGAGGGATCGGTGAACACTGAAGCTTTCTTT. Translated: CSASVVEGSVNTEAFF.

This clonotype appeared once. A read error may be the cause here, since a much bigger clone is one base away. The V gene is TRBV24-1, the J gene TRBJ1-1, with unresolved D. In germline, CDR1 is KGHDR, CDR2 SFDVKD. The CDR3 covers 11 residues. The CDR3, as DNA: TGTGTCACCTCCCCGAACACTGAAGCTTTCTTT. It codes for CVTSPNTEAFF.

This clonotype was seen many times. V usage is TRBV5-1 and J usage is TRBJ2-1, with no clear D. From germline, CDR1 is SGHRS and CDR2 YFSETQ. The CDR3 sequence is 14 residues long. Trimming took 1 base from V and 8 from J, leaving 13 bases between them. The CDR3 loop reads CASSLLTTNHEQFF. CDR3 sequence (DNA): TGCGCCAGCAGCTTGCTAACTACGAACCATGAGCAGTTCTTC.

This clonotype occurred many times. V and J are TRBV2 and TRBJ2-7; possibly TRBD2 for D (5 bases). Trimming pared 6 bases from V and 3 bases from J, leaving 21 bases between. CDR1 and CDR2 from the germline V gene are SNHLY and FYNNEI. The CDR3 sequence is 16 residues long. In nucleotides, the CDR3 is TGTGCCAGCAGCCGCGCCCTTTATGAGGGAAACTACGAGCAGTACTTC. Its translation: CASSRALYEGNYEQYF.

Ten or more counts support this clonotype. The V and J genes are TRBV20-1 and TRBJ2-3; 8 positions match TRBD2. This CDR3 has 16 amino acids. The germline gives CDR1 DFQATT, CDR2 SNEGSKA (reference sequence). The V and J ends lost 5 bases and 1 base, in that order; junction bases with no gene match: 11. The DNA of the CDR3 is TGCAGTGCTTCACTAGCGGAGACGGGCCGCACAGATACGCAGTATTTT. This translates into CSASLAETGRTDTQYF.

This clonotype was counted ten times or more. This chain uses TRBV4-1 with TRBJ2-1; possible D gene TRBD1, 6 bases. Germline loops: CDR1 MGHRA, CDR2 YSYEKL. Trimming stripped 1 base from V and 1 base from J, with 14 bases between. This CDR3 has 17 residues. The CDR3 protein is CASSQVPLGGSYNEQFF. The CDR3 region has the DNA TGCGCCAGCAGCCAAGTCCCTCTAGGGGGTTCCTACAATGAGCAGTTCTTC.

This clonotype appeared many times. The CDR3: CASSWGETQYF. The CDR3 bases are TGTGCCAGCAGTTGGGGCGAGACCCAGTACTTC. The chain employs TRBV12-3 or TRBV12-4 and TRBJ2-5; weak D call: TRBD1 (5 bases). Trimming shortened V by 4 bases and J by 5 bases, and 5 bases separated the two germline ends. This CDR3 spans 11 amino acids.

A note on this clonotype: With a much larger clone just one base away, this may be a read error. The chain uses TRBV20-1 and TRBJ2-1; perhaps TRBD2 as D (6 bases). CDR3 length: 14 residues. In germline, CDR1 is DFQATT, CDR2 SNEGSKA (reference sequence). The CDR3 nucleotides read TGCAGTGCTGGGGGGACGGTTGCCTACAATGCGCAGTTCTTC. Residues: CSAGGTVAYNAQFF.

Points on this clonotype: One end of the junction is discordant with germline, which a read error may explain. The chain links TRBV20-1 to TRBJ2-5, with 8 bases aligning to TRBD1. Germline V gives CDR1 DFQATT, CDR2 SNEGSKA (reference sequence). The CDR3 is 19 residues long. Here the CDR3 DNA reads TGCAGGGCTAGACTATCGGGATCGGACAGGGCCTTCATGGGGGAGACCCAGTACTTC. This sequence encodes CRARLSGSDRAFMGETQYF.